Following are 19 T cell receptor beta chains from one sample sequenced in a study of beta chain features in type 1 diabetes. Study-wide results and limits: Moderately but significantly shorter TCRB CDR3s were found in Type 1 diabetes patients in all four CD4+ subsets.

The isolated RNA, all of it, was reverse transcribed, so expressed TCRB transcripts were what got sequenced. TCRdb's copy holds only in-frame clones and misses some; the assay was immunoSEQ multiplex PCR. This sample has about 170,000 clones, with approximately 8.1% found just once. No cognate antigen is known for these TCRs. Sequencing input: central memory CD4+ T cells from blood. The receptors stem from a woman between 35 and 50 years old with type 1 diabetes.

The chain has TRBV5-1 and TRBJ1-2, with D perhaps TRBD1 (6 bases). The V gene lost 3 bases and the J gene lost 4 bases, with 16 bases spanning the gap. Germline V gene sequence: CDR1 SGHRS, CDR2 YFSETQ. This CDR3 is built from 15 residues. CDR3 coding DNA: TGCGCCAGCAGCTCCGCGGGGGCGCAGGCCTATGGCTACACCTTC. Translated: CASSSAGAQAYGYTF.

The V and J genes are TRBV5-1 and TRBJ2-5; D possibly corresponds to TRBD2 (6 bases). V gave up 4 bases and J gave up 7 bases, with 14 bases separating them. CDR1 and CDR2 (germline): SGHRS, YFSETQ. The CDR3 has 13 residues. CDR3 protein: CASSRIDGGTQYF. In DNA, the CDR3 is TGCGCCAGCAGCCGGATTGACGGGGGGACCCAGTACTTC.

This clone appeared a few times. The V gene is TRBV9, the J gene TRBJ2-1; maybe TRBD2 (6 bases). V was trimmed by 0 bases and J by 2 bases, leaving 12 bases between them. The CDR3 extends over 16 amino acids. CDR1 is SGDLS and CDR2 is YYNGEE in the germline V gene. CDR3 loop: CASSVVGGTPYNEQFF. CDR3 DNA: TGTGCCAGCAGCGTAGTTGGGGGGACCCCCTACAATGAGCAGTTCTTC.

Many counts were recorded for this clone. The CDR3 DNA sequence: TGTGCCAGCTCACTCCAAACGAGGTCCTACAATGAGCAGTTCTTC. Translated, it gives CASSLQTRSYNEQFF. The chain is built from TRBV18 and TRBJ2-1, with no clear D. The germline V gene encodes CDR1 KGHSH and CDR2 LQKENI. The CDR3 sequence is 15 residues long. Trimming cost V 4 bases and J 1 base, with 11 bases left between them.

This clone was observed a handful of times. This chain connects TRBV15 to TRBJ1-5, with 9 bases matching TRBD1. The CDR3 totals 15 residues. V dropped 5 bases and J dropped 4; count of bases not matched to a gene: 6. CDR1 is LNHNV, CDR2 YYDKDF, per germline (reference sequence). The CDR3, as DNA: TGTGCCACCAGCGTCCAGGACAGGGGAAATCAGCCCCAGCATTTT. This gives the protein CATSVQDRGNQPQHF.

The V and J genes are TRBV7-2 and TRBJ2-5; no definite D call. Trimming shortened V by 7 bases and J by 1 base, and 10 bases separated the two germline ends. CDR3 length: 13 amino acids. Germline CDR1 is SGHTA and CDR2 is FQGNSA. CDR3 in amino acids: CASTPTLQETQYF. CDR3 DNA: TGTGCCAGCACCCCGACACTCCAAGAGACCCAGTACTTC.

This clone has more than one count but fewer than ten. As DNA, the CDR3 is TGCGCCAGCAGCCAGCTCTCGGGACTAGCGAGAGATGAGCAGTTCTTC. Translating it yields CASSQLSGLARDEQFF. The J gene is TRBJ2-1, the V gene TRBV5-1; 10 positions match TRBD2. The CDR3 loop spans 16 amino acids. Germline V CDR1 and CDR2: SGHRS, YFSETQ. Trimming removed 4 bases from V and 8 bases from J; junction bases left unmatched: 12. The full variable domain, with the rest looked up from reference TRBV5-1 and TRBJ2-1, is KAGVTQTPRYLIKTRGQQVTLSCSPISGHRSVSWYQQTPGQGLQFLFEYFSETQRNKGNFPGRFSGRQFSNSRSEMNVSTLELGDSALYLCASSQLSGLARDEQFFGPGTRLTVL.

CDR3 protein: CASSPGQGEETQYF. CDR3 DNA sequence: TGTGCCAGCAGTCCCGGACAGGGGGAGGAGACCCAGTACTTC. This chain joins TRBV27 and TRBJ2-5; 10 positions match TRBD1. The germline V gene encodes CDR1 MNHEY and CDR2 SMNVEV (reference sequence). V shed 5 bases, J shed 5 bases, and the junction held 5 bases outside the gene matches. The CDR3 covers 14 residues.

This clone appeared a few times. The chain joins TRBV7-2 to TRBJ2-7; a weak D match, TRBD2 (6 bases). The CDR3 covers 13 residues. Germline V gives CDR1 SGHTA, CDR2 FQGNSA. V lost 3 bases, J lost 7 bases, and 13 bases lay in between. CDR3 nucleotide sequence: TGTGCCAGCAGCTTTGGAACCCGGGGGGAGCAGTACTTC. Its translation: CASSFGTRGEQYF.

J is TRBJ2-7 and V is TRBV7-8; no firm D call. Per germline, CDR1 SGHVS and CDR2 FQNEAQ. The V gene lost 1 base and the J gene lost 6 bases, with 7 bases spanning the gap. The CDR3 sequence is 12 residues long. CDR3: CASSLVVPEQYF. The DNA of the CDR3 is TGTGCCAGCAGCTTAGTCGTCCCCGAGCAGTACTTC. Full variable domain (outside the CDR3, taken from reference TRBV7-8 and TRBJ2-7): GAGVSQSPRYKVAKRGQDVALRCDPISGHVSLFWYQQALGQGPEFLTYFQNEAQLDKSGLPSDRFFAERPEGSVSTLKIQRTQQEDSAVYLCASSLVVPEQYFGPGTRLTVT.

The chain employs TRBV19 and TRBJ2-1; possibly TRBD1 for D (5 bases). Germline V gives CDR1 LNHDA, CDR2 SQIVND (reference sequence). The CDR3 has 15 amino acids. V dropped 10 bases and J dropped 3 bases, with 19 bases sitting between them. The CDR3 loop is CATRRGTGVYNEQFF. The CDR3, as DNA: TGTGCCACCCGCCGTGGTACAGGTGTCTACAATGAGCAGTTCTTC.

This clone was detected only a few times. This chain links TRBV30 with TRBJ2-1; 8 bases line up with TRBD2. Looked up from germline, CDR1 is GTSNPN and CDR2 is SVGIG (reference sequence). This CDR3 comprises 16 residues. Losses at the gene ends were 2 bases for V and 3 bases for J; bases not matched to a gene: 9. Written as DNA, the CDR3 is TGTGCCTGGAGTAAGGTGGAACTAGCGGTCTACAATGAGCAGTTCTTC. Encoded protein: CAWSKVELAVYNEQFF. Full variable domain (outside the CDR3, taken from reference TRBV30 and TRBJ2-1): SQTIHQWPATLVQPVGSPLSLECTVEGTSNPNLYWYRQAAGRGLQLLFYSVGIGQISSEVPQNLSASRPQDRQFILSSKKLLLSDSGFYLCAWSKVELAVYNEQFFGPGTRLTVL.

The genes are TRBV28 and TRBJ2-3, with 7 nucleotides matching TRBD1. The CDR3 is 15 residues long. J lost 5 bases, V lost 6 bases, and 11 bases had no gene match. The V gene's germline CDR1 is MDHEN and CDR2 SYDVKM. The CDR3 region has the DNA TGTGCCAGCAGGCTGGGACAGACTTTAGGAGATACGCAGTATTTT. Translated: CASRLGQTLGDTQYF.

This clone came up a few times. The chain employs TRBV29-1 and TRBJ2-5, with TRBD2 matching over 13 bases. The CDR3 covers 15 residues. Trimming cost V 6 bases and J 4 bases; bases outside gene matches: 8. Per germline, CDR1 SQVTM and CDR2 ANQGSEA. The CDR3 loop reads CSVDHGTSGAETQYF. Written as DNA, the CDR3 is TGCAGCGTCGATCACGGGACTAGCGGGGCAGAGACCCAGTACTTC.

This chain connects TRBV7-2 to TRBJ2-5; weak D call: TRBD1 (6 bases). Per the germline V gene, CDR1 is SGHTA and CDR2 is FQGNSA. The CDR3 length is 14 residues. V was clipped by 1 base and J by 6 bases, with 12 bases between them. In DNA, the CDR3 is TGTGCCAGCAGCTTAGTAGTCGGGGACAAGACCCAGTACTTC. Protein: CASSLVVGDKTQYF. The full variable domain, its missing parts supplied by reference TRBV7-2 and TRBJ2-5, is GAGVSQSPSNKVTEKGKDVELRCDPISGHTALYWYRQSLGQGLEFLIYFQGNSAPDKSGLPSDRFSAERTGGSVSTLTIQRTQQEDSAVYLCASSLVVGDKTQYFGPGTRLLVL.

This sequence joins TRBV5-1 and TRBJ2-1; D is possibly TRBD2 (6 bases). CDR1 is SGHRS, CDR2 YFSETQ, per germline. V was trimmed by 5 bases and J by 8 bases, leaving 20 bases between them. CDR3 length equals 15 residues. CDR3: CASSSLVGTSYEQFF. The CDR3, as DNA: TGCGCCAGCAGTTCTCTAGTGGGAACTAGCTATGAGCAGTTCTTC. The full variable domain, completed using reference TRBV5-1 and TRBJ2-1, is KAGVTQTPRYLIKTRGQQVTLSCSPISGHRSVSWYQQTPGQGLQFLFEYFSETQRNKGNFPGRFSGRQFSNSRSEMNVSTLELGDSALYLCASSSLVGTSYEQFFGPGTRLTVL.

This clone was recorded a few times. The chain has TRBV18 and TRBJ1-6, with TRBD1 identical over 8 bases. The ends lost 3 bases at V and 5 bases at J; junction bases unmatched: 3. Germline assignment: CDR1 KGHSH and CDR2 LQKENI. The CDR3 spans 15 residues. CDR3 DNA: TGTGCCAGCTCACCCCGGGACAGGAATAATTCACCCCTCCACTTT. This gives the protein CASSPRDRNNSPLHF.

This clone was seen more than once but under ten times. The chain recombines TRBV4-3 with TRBJ1-4; 7 nucleotides agree with TRBD1. Per the germline V gene, CDR1 is LGHNA and CDR2 is YSLEER. The CDR3 sequence is 15 residues long. Trimming at V came to 1 base and at J to 8 bases, leaving 7 bases not matched to a gene. The CDR3 loop is CASSQVEGAREKLFF. CDR3 DNA sequence: TGCGCCAGCAGCCAAGTCGAGGGGGCGAGGGAAAAACTGTTTTTT.

The chain is built from TRBV28 and TRBJ1-1; D gene ambiguous. The germline V and J ends were trimmed by 5 bases and 7 bases, with 8 bases remaining between them. Germline loops: CDR1 MDHEN, CDR2 SYDVKM. The CDR3 is made up of 11 amino acids. CDR3 sequence reads: CASSPRNEAFF. As DNA, the CDR3 is TGTGCCAGCAGTCCGCGGAATGAAGCTTTCTTT.